This TCR beta chain was identified during a study of beta chain features in type 1 diabetes. It was via CD45RO/CCR7/CD25/CD127/CD95/CD27 that CD4+ naive, central memory, regulatory and stem cell-like memory cells were sorted. Study-wide results and caveats: Fewer junction insertions and more nucleotide deletions appeared in type 1 diabetes patients. PCR might favor shorter templates, but any such skew would affect patients and controls equally.

V was pared by 5 bases and J by 5 bases, with 4 bases of the junction left unmatched. Germline V gene data show CDR1 as SGHTA and CDR2 as FQGNSA. The CDR3 sequence is 14 residues long. What was sequenced were expressed TCRB transcripts, since all of the isolated RNA had been reverse transcribed. Profiled with immunoSEQ multiplex PCR; TCRdb holds only in-frame clones, not every one. This sample carries almost 350,000 clones, 8% of them seen once, and the ten largest clones take around 0.44%. Points on this clone: The antigen is undetermined. The likely explanation is a read error, given a far larger clone one base away.

The chain combines TRBV7-2 with TRBJ2-3; 10 bases are a match to TRBD2. This receptor was obtained from a woman aged 18 to 35 in good health. The sequenced sample was central memory CD4+ T cells from blood. The CDR3 spells CASSPGLARDTQYF. The DNA for the CDR3 is TGTGCCAGCAGCCCGGGACTAGCGAGAGATACGCAGTATTTT.